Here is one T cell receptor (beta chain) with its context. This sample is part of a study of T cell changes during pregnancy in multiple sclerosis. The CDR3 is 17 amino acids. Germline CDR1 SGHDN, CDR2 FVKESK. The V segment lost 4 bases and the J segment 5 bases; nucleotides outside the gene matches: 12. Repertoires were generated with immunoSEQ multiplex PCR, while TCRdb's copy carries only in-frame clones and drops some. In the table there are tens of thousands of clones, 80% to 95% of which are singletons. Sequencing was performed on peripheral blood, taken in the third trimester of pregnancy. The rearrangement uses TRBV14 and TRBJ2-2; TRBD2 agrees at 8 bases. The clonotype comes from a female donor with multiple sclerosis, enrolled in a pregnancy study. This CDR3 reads CASSRPVGTSRTGELFF. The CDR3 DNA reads TGTGCCAGCAGCCGACCAGTTGGGACTAGTAGGACCGGGGAGCTGTTTTTT.